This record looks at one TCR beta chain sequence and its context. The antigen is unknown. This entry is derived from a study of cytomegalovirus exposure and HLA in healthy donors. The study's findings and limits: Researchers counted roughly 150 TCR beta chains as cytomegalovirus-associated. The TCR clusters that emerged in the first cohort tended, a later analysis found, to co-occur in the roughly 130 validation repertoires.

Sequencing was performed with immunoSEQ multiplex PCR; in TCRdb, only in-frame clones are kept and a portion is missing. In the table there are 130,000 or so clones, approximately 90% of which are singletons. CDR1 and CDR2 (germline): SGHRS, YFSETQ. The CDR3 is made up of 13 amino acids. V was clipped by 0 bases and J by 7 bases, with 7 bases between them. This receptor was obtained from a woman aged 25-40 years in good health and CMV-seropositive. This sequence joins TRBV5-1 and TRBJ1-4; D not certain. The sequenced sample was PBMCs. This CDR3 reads CASSLEGVEKLFF. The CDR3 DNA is TGCGCCAGCAGCTTGGAGGGAGTTGAAAAACTGTTTTTT.